A selection of T cell receptor beta chains follows, all from one sample in a study of blood T cell repertoires in COVID-19. The protocol was immunoSEQ multiplex PCR, while the TCRdb copy is restricted to in-frame clones and leaves out a portion. The top ten hold 3.5% to 4% of the sample, which has more than 100,000 clones, nearly 90% seen once. Sequences were obtained from peripheral blood. Receptors were obtained from a woman between 55 and 75 years old with COVID-19, enrolled during active disease. Both conserved end residues are part of each CDR3. A D gene is named only where the DNA matches it firmly. Clone size appears in some rows only: once, few, many, or a class for an expanded clone.

TRBJ1-1,-,TRBV4-2,TRBD1,TGTGCCAGCCGCTCGGGACAGCTGAACACTGAAGCTTTCTTT,CASRSGQLNTEAFF
TRBJ1-1,-,TRBV21-1,-,TGTGCCAGCAGCAAATACTCGCCCGGGGGGGGACAGGGGCATTGGGGCACTGAAGCTTTCTTT,CASSKYSPGGGQGHWGTEAFF
TRBJ1-5,-,TRBV19,TRBD1,TGTGCCAGTAGTATCAGGAGGGGGCTCGGGGATCAGCCCCAGCATTTT,CASSIRRGLGDQPQHF
TRBJ2-2,-,TRBV5-6,TRBD1,TGTGCCAGCAGAACGACAGGGGGCAGCGGGGAGCTGTTTTTT,CASRTTGGSGELFF
TRBJ1-6,-,TRBV30,TRBD1,TGTGCCTGGAAGGATAGGGGGCTAGAGTCACCCCTCCACTTT,CAWKDRGLESPLHF
TRBJ1-4,-,TRBV19,-,TGTGCCAGTGAGGGTTCGACTAATGAAAAACTGTTTTTT,CASEGSTNEKLFF
TRBJ1-2,once,TRBV4-2,-,TGTGCCAGCAGCCGACAGTTCTATGGCTACACCTTC,CASSRQFYGYTF
TRBJ1-1,-,TRBV14,TRBD1,TGTGCCAGCAGCCACACAGGGGGCACTGAAGCTTTCTTT,CASSHTGGTEAFF
TRBJ2-1,-,TRBV19,TRBD2,TGTGCCAGTAGCCCTCCCCCGGGGGGGCAGGGTGAGCAGTTCTTC,CASSPPPGGQGEQFF
TRBJ1-5,-,TRBV3-1/TRBV3-2,-,TGTGCCAGCAGCCCTACGATGAATCAGCCCCAGCATTTT,CASSPTMNQPQHF
TRBJ1-1,-,TRBV6-5,-,TGTGCCAGCAGTTACTCGCCAGGGAACACTGAAGCTTTCTTT,CASSYSPGNTEAFF
TRBJ1-1,-,TRBV7-2,-,TGTGCCAGCAGCTTAGGGGGGCAGCCGAACACTGAAGCTTTCTTT,CASSLGGQPNTEAFF
TRBJ2-1,-,TRBV7-3,TRBD1,TGTGCCAGCAGCCCAATGCGCCGGCGAGGACAGGGGACACCCCTATCCTACAATGAGCAGTTCTTC,CASSPMRRRGQGTPLSYNEQFF
TRBJ1-3,-,TRBV21-1,-,TGTGCCAGCAACCCACGGACAGGGGGAGTAGCTTCTTCTGGAAACACCATATATTTT,CASNPRTGGVASSGNTIYF
TRBJ2-3,-,TRBV4-3,TRBD2,TGCGCCAGCAGCCAAGATTTGGGCGGGGGGGCCCCAGATACGCAGTATTTT,CASSQDLGGGAPDTQYF
TRBJ1-2,-,TRBV5-1,-,TGCGCCAGCAGCTTGGAATTCGGGTATGGCTACACCTTC,CASSLEFGYGYTF
TRBJ1-2,-,TRBV14,-,TGTGCCAGCAGCCAAGTTAGGGGGACCGGAAGCTACACCTTC,CASSQVRGTGSYTF
TRBJ2-2,-,TRBV18,TRBD2,TGTGCCAGCTCACACGGGACTAGCGGGTTCGGGGAGCTGTTTTTT,CASSHGTSGFGELFF
TRBJ2-1,-,TRBV6-2/TRBV6-3,TRBD1,TGTGCCAGCAGTTACAGAGGACAGGGGATCGGTCATGAGCAGTTCTTC,CASSYRGQGIGHEQFF
TRBJ2-1,-,TRBV5-1,TRBD1,TGCGCCAGCAGCCTGAGACAGGGGGGTATCAATGAGCAGTTCTTC,CASSLRQGGINEQFF
TRBJ1-4,-,TRBV3-1/TRBV3-2,-,TGTGCCAGCAGCAGACAGAGGTTCAATGAAAAACTGTTTTTT,CASSRQRFNEKLFF
TRBJ1-5,-,TRBV27,-,TGTGCCAGCAGTTTATCTAAGCCGGGAAATCAGCCCCAGCATTTT,CASSLSKPGNQPQHF
TRBJ2-1,-,TRBV3-1/TRBV3-2,TRBD2,TGTGCCAGCACTCCACGGGGACTAACCACCGCCACCTACAATGAGCAGTTCTTC,CASTPRGLTTATYNEQFF
TRBJ1-4,-,TRBV20-1,-,TGCAGTGCTAGTGGGCAGGGTAATTCGGAAAAACTGTTTTTT,CSASGQGNSEKLFF
TRBJ1-2,-,TRBV18,TRBD1,TGTGCCAGCTCTCTTAGACAGGGTGACGGCTACACCTTC,CASSLRQGDGYTF
TRBJ1-5,-,TRBV2,-,TGTGCCAGCAGTGGGGTGGGAGTGCGCAATCAGCCCCAGCATTTT,CASSGVGVRNQPQHF
TRBJ2-3,once,TRBV20-1,TRBD1,TGCAGTGCTAGTCGAGGGGGCTCTTTGGGGACAGATACGCAGTATTTT,CSASRGGSLGTDTQYF
TRBJ1-1,few,TRBV7-9,TRBD1,TGTGCCAGCAGCTTACCGACTCCGGGACAGGGGGCGGCAGCTTTCTTT,CASSLPTPGQGAAAFF
TRBJ1-5,-,TRBV28,-,TGTGCCAGCAGCTACTATCAGGGAGGGAAGAACAATCAGCCCCAGCATTTT,CASSYYQGGKNNQPQHF
TRBJ2-1,few,TRBV24-1,TRBD1,TGTGCCACCAGTGATTTATTAGGGGACCACCGGGACAGGGGGTCGAATGAGCAGTTCTTC,CATSDLLGDHRDRGSNEQFF
TRBJ2-7,-,TRBV6-5,-,TGTGCCAGCGCATTTGGGCAGGGAGCGGGGCAGTACTTC,CASAFGQGAGQYF
TRBJ1-5,-,TRBV7-3,TRBD1,TGTGCCAGCAGCTCCCCCTGGCAGGGGGCTTATAGCAATCAGCCCCAGCATTTT,CASSSPWQGAYSNQPQHF
TRBJ2-2,-,TRBV27,-,TGTGCCAGCAGTTTAGCCGCGGGGCGGGTCACCGGGGAGCTGTTTTTT,CASSLAAGRVTGELFF
TRBJ1-3,-,TRBV18,-,TGTGCCAGCTCCTCGTGGCAGACAAGCTCTGGAAACACCATATATTTT,CASSSWQTSSGNTIYF
TRBJ1-2,-,TRBV14,-,TGTGCCAGCAGTCGGGAAGGGCCCCGGGCTAACTATGGCTACACCTTC,CASSREGPRANYGYTF
TRBJ2-3,-,TRBV7-2,-,TGTGCCAGCAGCTTAGCGGGGGGGGCAACCTCAGATTTT,CASSLAGGATSDF
TRBJ2-5,-,TRBV5-1,TRBD2,TGCGCCAGCAGCTTGGACTCGTGGGGCGGGAGTCAGTACTTC,CASSLDSWGGSQYF
TRBJ1-6,-,TRBV18,-,TGTGCCAGCTCACCTTCACAGGTGACATTATATAATTCACCCCTCCACTTT,CASSPSQVTLYNSPLHF
TRBJ1-2,-,TRBV24-1,-,TGTGCCCCGGTCCGACAGGTTAACTATGGCTACACCTTC,CAPVRQVNYGYTF
TRBJ2-7,many,TRBV25-1,TRBD1,TGTGCCACCACAGGTAGAGCGACAGGGGGCTACGAGCAGTACTTC,CATTGRATGGYEQYF
TRBJ1-2,-,TRBV6-5,-,TGTGCCAGCAGGGTTGGGGGGAAGAGGGATGGCTACACCTTC,CASRVGGKRDGYTF
TRBJ1-3,-,TRBV3-1/TRBV3-2,-,TGTGCCAGCAGCCAGCGCCACACCATATATTTT,CASSQRHTIYF
TRBJ2-5,-,TRBV7-3,TRBD1,TGTGCCAGCAGCTTAATTGGCGCAGGGGGCCTGGAGACCCAGTACTTC,CASSLIGAGGLETQYF
TRBJ1-2,once,TRBV29-1,-,TGCAGCGTGGGCCAACAGGGTCGCTACACCTTC,CSVGQQGRYTF
TRBJ1-2,-,TRBV18,TRBD1,TGTGCCAGCTCACCCTCCCCAGGGGGCTTCCCCTATGGCTACACCTTC,CASSPSPGGFPYGYTF
TRBJ2-2,few,TRBV13,TRBD1,TGTGCCAGCAGCTTAGTTGGTGCGGGACAGGGAAAAAGAAAGGGCACCGGGGAGCTGTTTTTT,CASSLVGAGQGKRKGTGELFF
TRBJ2-3,-,TRBV6-5,TRBD2,TGTGCCAGCAGGACTAGCGGGGGAAGCACAGATACGCAGTATTTT,CASRTSGGSTDTQYF
TRBJ2-7,-,TRBV10-3,TRBD1,TGTGCCATCAGTGAGAGAGGGGTAGGGGGCAACGACGAGCAGTACTTC,CAISERGVGGNDEQYF
TRBJ2-1,-,TRBV7-3,TRBD2,TGTGCCAGCAGCCTGGGACTAGCGGGGAGCTACAATGAGCAGTTCTTC,CASSLGLAGSYNEQFF
TRBJ2-7,-,TRBV7-9,TRBD1,TGTGCCAGCAGCCTGATCCGGGACAGTCCCTACGAGCAGTACTTC,CASSLIRDSPYEQYF
TRBJ2-3,-,TRBV3-1/TRBV3-2,TRBD2,TGTGCCAGCAGCCCGCTACTAGCGGGGGGCACAGATACGCAGTATTTT,CASSPLLAGGTDTQYF
TRBJ2-5,once,TRBV7-9,TRBD1,TGTGCCAGCAGCTTTCACCTCCGGGACAGGGGAGAGACCCAGTACTTC,CASSFHLRDRGETQYF
TRBJ1-2,-,TRBV19,-,TGTGCCAGTAGTATAGATCGAGGGGGCTATGGCTACACCTTC,CASSIDRGGYGYTF
TRBJ2-7,few,TRBV5-1,-,TGCGCCAGCTCCAGGGGCGCCTACGAGCAGTACTTC,CASSRGAYEQYF
TRBJ2-3,-,TRBV24-1,-,TGTGCCACCAGTGATACCACATCAGGAGATACGCAGTATTTT,CATSDTTSGDTQYF
TRBJ1-1,-,TRBV9,-,TGTGCCAGCAGCGTCGGTAACAGGGAAGAAGCTTTCTTT,CASSVGNREEAFF
TRBJ1-5,few,TRBV4-1,TRBD1,TGCGCCAGCAGCCTCACAGGGGGTTTGGGTCAGCCCCAGCATTTT,CASSLTGGLGQPQHF
TRBJ1-1,-,TRBV4-2,-,TGTGCCAGCAGCCCAGCTAGAGGGCAGGGGAGCACTGAAGCTTTCTTT,CASSPARGQGSTEAFF
TRBJ1-1,-,TRBV5-8,-,TGTGCCAGCAGCTTGGCCGTCGGGAGGGGGGGGAACACTGAAGCTTTCTTT,CASSLAVGRGGNTEAFF